These T cell receptor beta chains were read from a single sample in a study of cytomegalovirus exposure and HLA in healthy donors. The repertoire was sequenced with immunoSEQ multiplex PCR; TCRdb's copy has only in-frame clones and lacks some. The table records a few hundred thousand clones, roughly 80% of them present only once. The sequenced sample was PBMCs. The receptors here all came from a girl aged 2 to 9 in good health and CMV-seronegative. Each CDR3 is given with its conserved first and last residue. Fields, in order: V gene, J gene, D gene, CDR3 protein, CDR3 DNA. A D gene is named only where the DNA matches it firmly.

TRBV2,TRBJ2-7,TRBD1,CASRRDRSEQYF,TGTGCCAGCAGGAGGGACAGAAGCGAGCAGTACTTC
TRBV29-1,TRBJ1-1,-,CSVEWKLNTEAFF,TGCAGCGTGGAGTGGAAATTGAACACTGAAGCTTTCTTT
TRBV2,TRBJ1-3,-,CASSRETDSGNTIYF,TGTGCCAGCAGCAGGGAAACGGACTCTGGAAACACCATATATTTT
TRBV6-4,TRBJ2-7,-,CASSDDFENEQYF,TGTGCCAGCAGTGACGATTTCGAGAACGAGCAGTACTTC
TRBV9,TRBJ1-6,TRBD1,CASSFGQVANSPLHF,TGTGCCAGCAGCTTCGGACAGGTGGCTAATTCACCCCTCCACTTT
TRBV18,TRBJ2-1,-,CASSPPRMGGRGNEQFF,TGTGCCAGCTCACCACCACGTATGGGGGGGCGTGGTAATGAGCAGTTCTTC
TRBV14,TRBJ2-1,-,CASSRTVEQFF,TGTGCCAGCAGCCGAACAGTTGAGCAGTTCTTC
TRBV2,TRBJ2-7,TRBD2,CASSSGLAEVHEQYF,TGTGCCAGCAGTTCAGGACTAGCGGAGGTTCACGAGCAGTACTTC
TRBV4-1,TRBJ2-7,-,CASSQVTSSYEQYF,TGCGCCAGCAGCCAAGTTACGAGCTCCTACGAGCAGTACTTC
TRBV7-2,TRBJ2-1,TRBD2,CASSLDSSGRVDEQFF,TGTGCCAGCAGCTTAGATAGTAGCGGGAGAGTCGATGAGCAGTTCTTC